A selection of T cell receptor beta chains follows, all from one sample in a study of blood T cell repertoires in COVID-19. Sequencing was performed with immunoSEQ multiplex PCR; in TCRdb, only in-frame clones are kept and a portion is missing. The table records roughly 180,000 clones, less than 85% of them present only once. Sequenced material: peripheral blood. The receptors were sampled from a woman aged 60 to 75 with COVID-19, enrolled during active disease. The CDR3 runs from the conserved cysteine through the conserved F or W. The D gene is left open where the match is weak. Clone size is not always given. Where it is, it says once, few, many or a class for expanded clones.

12	-	TRBV6-5	TRBD1	TRBJ1-2	CASSTGVYGYTF	TGTGCCAGCAGTACAGGGGTTTATGGCTACACCTTC
16	-	TRBV5-6	TRBD2	TRBJ2-2	CASSRPSGRSTGELFF	TGTGCCAGCAGCCGACCTAGCGGGAGAAGCACCGGGGAGCTGTTTTTT
15	-	TRBV11-2	TRBD2	TRBJ2-3	CASSPGGLASDTQYF	TGTGCCAGCAGCCCGGGGGGGCTAGCATCAGATACGCAGTATTTT
14	-	TRBV28	TRBD1	TRBJ1-6	CASGDRAYNSPLHF	TGTGCCAGCGGGGACAGGGCATATAATTCACCCCTCCACTTT
15	-	TRBV6-1	-	TRBJ1-6	CASSLLRGNNSPLHF	TGTGCCAGCAGCCTACTAAGGGGGAATAATTCACCCCTCCACTTT
18	-	TRBV7-3	-	TRBJ2-1	CASSLGAGSGLSYNEQFF	TGTGCCAGCAGCTTAGGGGCGGGTAGCGGCCTTTCCTACAATGAGCAGTTCTTC
16	-	TRBV5-6	-	TRBJ2-2	CASSLVGDSNTGELFF	TGTGCCAGCAGCTTGGTGGGGGACTCAAACACCGGGGAGCTGTTTTTT
13	-	TRBV5-6	-	TRBJ1-1	CASSSRGRGGTFF	TGTGCCAGCAGCTCCCGAGGGAGGGGAGGAACTTTCTTT
19	-	TRBV9	TRBD2	TRBJ2-1	CASSATGTSGGRSYNEQFF	TGTGCCAGCAGCGCCACCGGGACTAGCGGGGGCCGCTCCTACAATGAGCAGTTCTTC
14	-	TRBV3-1/TRBV3-2	-	TRBJ2-1	CASSQWLRGNEQFF	TGTGCCAGCAGCCAATGGCTCAGGGGCAATGAGCAGTTCTTC
14	-	TRBV11-2	TRBD2	TRBJ2-7	CASSLYGRRYEQYF	TGTGCCAGCAGCTTATACGGGAGGAGATACGAGCAGTACTTC
13	few	TRBV7-2	-	TRBJ2-2	CASSSRLGGELFF	TGTGCCAGCAGCTCCCGGCTAGGCGGGGAGCTGTTTTTT
15	few	TRBV10-1	-	TRBJ1-3	CASISYGQIRNTIYF	TGCGCCAGCATTTCCTACGGACAGATAAGAAACACCATATATTTT
15	-	TRBV5-1	-	TRBJ2-2	CASRKTGANTGELFF	TGCGCCAGCAGAAAGACGGGGGCGAACACCGGGGAGCTGTTTTTT
14	-	TRBV7-2	-	TRBJ2-7	CASSLVGRSYEQYF	TGTGCCAGCAGCTTAGTGGGGAGGAGTTACGAGCAGTACTTC
15	-	TRBV28	TRBD2	TRBJ2-1	CASRPPSGVYNEQFF	TGTGCCAGCAGGCCCCCTAGCGGAGTCTACAATGAGCAGTTCTTC
15	-	TRBV9	-	TRBJ1-4	CASSPTPNTNEKLFF	TGTGCCAGCAGCCCCACTCCGAACACTAATGAAAAACTGTTTTTT
17	-	TRBV5-4	TRBD1	TRBJ2-6	CASSPPGTGVGANVLTF	TGTGCCAGCAGTCCTCCCGGGACAGGGGTCGGGGCCAACGTCCTGACTTTC
16	-	TRBV15	-	TRBJ2-3	CATSREWGSGTDTQYF	TGTGCCACCAGCAGAGAGTGGGGTAGCGGCACAGATACGCAGTATTTT
16	-	TRBV28	-	TRBJ1-3	CASSQTGLISGNTIYF	TGTGCCAGCAGCCAAACAGGGCTCATCTCTGGAAACACCATATATTTT
17	-	TRBV6-2/TRBV6-3	TRBD2	TRBJ2-3	CASSYGGSSGNTDTQYF	TGTGCCAGCAGTTACGGGGGTTCTAGCGGGAACACAGATACGCAGTATTTT
10	-	TRBV20-1	-	TRBJ2-5	CSASPETQYF	TGCAGTGCCTCCCCGGAGACCCAGTACTTC
14	-	TRBV5-6	TRBD2	TRBJ2-7	CASSSLAGGDEQYF	TGTGCCAGCAGCTCTCTAGCGGGGGGCGACGAGCAGTACTTC
18	-	TRBV27	TRBD1	TRBJ2-6	CASSLKGQGARGANVLTF	TGTGCCAGCAGTTTAAAAGGACAGGGGGCTCGTGGGGCCAACGTCCTGACTTTC
15	-	TRBV20-1	-	TRBJ2-1	CSASLATLTLNEQFF	TGCAGTGCTAGTCTAGCCACCCTTACTCTCAATGAGCAGTTCTTC
10	-	TRBV2	-	TRBJ1-4	CASGEEKLFF	TGTGCCTCGGGAGAGGAAAAACTGTTTTTT
15	-	TRBV5-1	-	TRBJ1-2	CASSYDRQGGYGYTF	TGCGCCAGCAGCTATGATCGGCAGGGAGGCTATGGCTACACCTTC
16	-	TRBV28	TRBD1	TRBJ2-7	CASSVGTGTGYYEQYF	TGTGCCAGCAGTGTAGGCACCGGGACAGGCTACTACGAGCAGTACTTC
14	few	TRBV20-1	-	TRBJ2-7	CSASGAGLSYEQYF	TGCAGTGCTAGTGGTGCGGGACTTAGCTACGAGCAGTACTTC